This T cell receptor (beta chain) was recorded in a study of blood T cell repertoires in COVID-19. On the study more broadly: There were acute and convalescent COVID-19 samples, and they came from the United States, Italy and Spain.

As to this clone: Other nucleotide sequences from this sample produce the same CDR3.

This CDR3 contains 15 residues. Trimming cost V 4 bases and J 0 bases, with 7 bases left between them. The germline CDR1 and CDR2 sequences are SNHLY and FYNNEI. Generated by immunoSEQ multiplex PCR, the TCRdb table keeps only in-frame clones and is missing some. There are 100,000 to 150,000 clones in the sample; 88% occur only once, and 10% to 13% lies in the top ten. The J gene is TRBJ1-6, the V gene TRBV2; no clear D. This clonotype was sampled from a man aged 50 to 60 with acute or convalescent COVID-19. Sequencing was carried out using peripheral blood. The CDR3: CASSGGSSYNSPLHF. Here the CDR3 DNA reads TGTGCCAGCAGTGGCGGGAGCTCCTATAATTCACCCCTCCACTTT.